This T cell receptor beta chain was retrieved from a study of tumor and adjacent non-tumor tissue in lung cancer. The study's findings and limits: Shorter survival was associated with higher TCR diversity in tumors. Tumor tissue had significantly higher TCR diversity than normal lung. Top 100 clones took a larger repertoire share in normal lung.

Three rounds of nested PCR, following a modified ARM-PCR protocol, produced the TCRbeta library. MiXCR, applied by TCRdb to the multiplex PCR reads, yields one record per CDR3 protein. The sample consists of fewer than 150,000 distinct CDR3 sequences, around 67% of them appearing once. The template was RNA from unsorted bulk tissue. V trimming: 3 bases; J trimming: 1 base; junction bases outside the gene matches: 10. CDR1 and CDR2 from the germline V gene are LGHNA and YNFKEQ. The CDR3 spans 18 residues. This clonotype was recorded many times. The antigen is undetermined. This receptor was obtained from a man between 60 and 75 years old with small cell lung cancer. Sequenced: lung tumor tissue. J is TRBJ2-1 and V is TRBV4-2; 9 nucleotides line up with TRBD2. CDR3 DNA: TGTGCCAGCAGCCAGGAAAAGGAGAGCGGGAGGTCCTACAATGAGCAGTTCTTC. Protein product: CASSQEKESGRSYNEQFF.